The 14 T cell receptor beta chains below come from one sample, sequenced in a study of T cell responses to AZD1222 COVID-19 vaccine. Data came from immunoSEQ multiplex PCR; TCRdb stores just in-frame clones and leaves some out. The table includes roughly 100,000 clones, around 76% detected once. The sample consisted of peripheral blood, taken on day 0 of AZD1222 vaccination. The receptors originated from an adult in good health.

This chain connects TRBV6-1 to TRBJ1-5; D not resolved. CDR1 and CDR2 from the germline V gene are MNHNS and SASEGT. The CDR3 spans 16 residues. V lost 2 bases, J lost 4 bases, and 15 bases lay in between. CDR3 DNA sequence: TGTGCCAGCAGTGAAATAGACGGACCGGTTAATCAGCCCCAGCATTTT. Protein: CASSEIDGPVNQPQHF.

The J gene is TRBJ1-2, the V gene TRBV7-9, with TRBD1 as a possible D gene (6 bases). CDR3 size: 13 residues. CDR1 is SEHNR and CDR2 is FQNEAQ in the germline V gene (reference sequence). Trimming removed 5 bases from V and 8 bases from J, with 15 bases in between. The CDR3 bases are TGTGCCAGCAGCGCCGGGACACTGGGAGGCTACACCTTC. Its protein is CASSAGTLGGYTF.

The chain employs TRBV6-2 or TRBV6-3 and TRBJ1-4; 8 positions match TRBD1. Germline values: CDR1 MNHEY, CDR2 SVGEGT. V gave up 4 bases and J gave up 0 bases; unmatched junction bases: 4. This CDR3 has 16 amino acids. The CDR3 is CASSFGQGATNEKLFF. CDR3 nucleotide sequence: TGTGCCAGCAGTTTCGGACAGGGCGCAACTAATGAAAAACTGTTTTTT.

The V and J genes are TRBV7-8 and TRBJ1-5; a possible D gene is TRBD1 (5 bases). Germline V gene sequence: CDR1 SGHVS, CDR2 FQNEAQ. The length of the CDR3 is 16 residues. V dropped 1 base and J dropped 7 bases, with 17 bases sitting between them. The CDR3 bases are TGTGCCAGCAGCTTAGGGGTACCATCGGGGGGGCAGCCCCAGCATTTT. The encoded protein is CASSLGVPSGGQPQHF.

This CDR3 is CASSLVGRISGANVLTF. The DNA for the CDR3 is TGTGCCAGCAGCTTAGTTGGACGCATCTCTGGGGCCAACGTCCTGACTTTC. The chain combines TRBV7-8 with TRBJ2-6, with D uncertain. Germline V gives CDR1 SGHVS, CDR2 FQNEAQ. The CDR3 sequence is 17 residues long. The V gene lost 1 base and the J gene lost 0 bases, with 10 bases spanning the gap.

This sequence joins TRBV9 and TRBJ2-5; TRBD1 aligns across 7 bases. J gave up 3 bases and V 2 bases, and 13 bases lay outside the gene matches. Germline assignment: CDR1 SGDLS and CDR2 YYNGEE. The CDR3 has 17 residues. Written as DNA, the CDR3 is TGTGCCAGCAGCGTTCTCCCGAACTTGGACAGGAAAGAGACCCAGTACTTC. Amino acid sequence: CASSVLPNLDRKETQYF.

The chain combines TRBV3-1 (or the pseudogene TRBV3-2) with TRBJ1-2; 12 bases are a match to TRBD1. CDR1 is LGHDT, CDR2 YNNKEL, per germline (reference sequence). V gave up 8 bases and J gave up 6 bases; unmatched junction bases: 19. The CDR3 runs 18 residues. The CDR3 protein is CASPAHQRGQGAGNGYTF. The CDR3 region has the DNA TGTGCCAGCCCCGCTCATCAAAGGGGACAGGGGGCTGGAAATGGCTACACCTTC.

The chain combines TRBV2 with TRBJ2-3; 8 bases are shared with TRBD2. Unmatched junction bases numbered 14, after V lost 4 bases and J lost 5 bases. There are 17 residues in the CDR3. Germline loops: CDR1 SNHLY, CDR2 FYNNEI. The CDR3 spells CASSGRSGGAALDTQYF. The CDR3 bases are TGTGCCAGCAGTGGTAGAAGCGGGGGAGCCGCCTTAGATACGCAGTATTTT.

This clone was seen more than once but under ten times. V usage is TRBV19 and J usage is TRBJ2-1, with 9 nucleotides matching TRBD1. Germline V gene sequence: CDR1 LNHDA, CDR2 SQIVND (reference sequence). The CDR3 totals 16 residues. Trimming took 5 bases from V and 7 from J; bases not matched to a gene: 12. The CDR3 coding sequence is TGTGCCAGTAGTTATGGTTCCGGGACAGGGTTGAATGAGCAGTTCTTC. This encodes CASSYGSGTGLNEQFF.

The chain recombines TRBV6-5 with TRBJ2-5, with D possibly being TRBD1 (6 bases). CDR3 length: 10 residues. V lost 10 bases, J lost 9 bases, and 12 bases lay in between. CDR1 is MNHEY and CDR2 is SVGAGI in the germline V gene. CDR3 in DNA: TGTGCCACCTTATCAGGGGCCCAGTACTTC. This sequence encodes CATLSGAQYF.

The chain links TRBV5-5 to TRBJ2-3; TRBD1 might be the D (5 bases). The CDR3 runs 14 residues. Trimming cost V 0 bases and J 3 bases, with 8 bases left between them. CDR1 and CDR2 from the germline V gene are SGHKS and YYEKEE (reference sequence). The chain's CDR3 is CASSLDRRTDTQYF. CDR3 bases: TGTGCCAGCAGCTTGGACAGGAGAACAGATACGCAGTATTTT.

The sample holds one count of this clone. The V call is TRBV10-3, the J call TRBJ1-5, with D tentatively TRBD1 (5 bases). The CDR3 has 17 amino acids. V dropped 6 bases and J dropped 2 bases, with 20 bases sitting between them. Germline values: CDR1 ENHRY, CDR2 SYGVKD. CDR3 sequence reads: CAISDGTLGVGNQPQHF. The DNA for the CDR3 is TGTGCCATCAGCGATGGGACCCTGGGTGTTGGCAATCAGCCCCAGCATTTT.

This clone has just one count. The V call is TRBV13, the J call TRBJ1-2, with D hard to call. The CDR3 runs 14 residues. CDR1 PRHDT and CDR2 FYEKMQ come from the germline V gene (reference sequence). V gave up 1 base and J gave up 2 bases, with 8 bases separating them. The CDR3 sequence: CASSLDPGNYGYTF. The CDR3 region has the DNA TGTGCCAGCAGCTTAGATCCGGGAAACTATGGCTACACCTTC.

The J gene is TRBJ2-6, the V gene TRBV21-1. TRBV21-1 is recorded as a pseudogene. This CDR3 region has 16 residues. CDR3 nucleotide sequence: TGTGCCAGCAGCAAAGCGGCGTTTCCGGGGGCCAACGTCCTGACTTTC. Its translation: CASSKAAFPGANVLTF.